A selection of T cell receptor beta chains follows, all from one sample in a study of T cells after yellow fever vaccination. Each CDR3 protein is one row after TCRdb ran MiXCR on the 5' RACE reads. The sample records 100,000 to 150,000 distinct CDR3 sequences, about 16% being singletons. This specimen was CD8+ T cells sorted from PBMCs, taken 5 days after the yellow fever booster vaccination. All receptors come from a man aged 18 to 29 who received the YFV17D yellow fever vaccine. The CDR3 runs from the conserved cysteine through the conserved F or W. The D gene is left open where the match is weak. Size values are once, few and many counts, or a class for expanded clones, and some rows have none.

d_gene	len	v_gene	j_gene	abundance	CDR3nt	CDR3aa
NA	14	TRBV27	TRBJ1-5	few	TGTGCCAGCAGTTTAGGGGTGGAGGGTCAGCCCCAGCATTTT	CASSLGVEGQPQHF
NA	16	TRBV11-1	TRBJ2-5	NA	TGTGCCAGCAGCCCTCTAGGTCTTACAGAGCAAGAGACCCAGTACTTC	CASSPLGLTEQETQYF
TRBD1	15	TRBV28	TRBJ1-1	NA	TGTGCCAGCAGTTTGACAGGGGGCCTGAACACTGAAGCTTTCTTT	CASSLTGGLNTEAFF
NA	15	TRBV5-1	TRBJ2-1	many	TGCGCCAGCAGCTCGAATTGGCCAGCTACTAATGAGCAGTTCTTC	CASSSNWPATNEQFF
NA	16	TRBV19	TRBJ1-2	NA	TGTGCCAGTAGTGTAAGGACCAGGGCGAAGAACTATGGCTACACCTTC	CASSVRTRAKNYGYTF
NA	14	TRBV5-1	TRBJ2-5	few	TGCGCCAGCAGCTTCCGACATCAGTCGGAGACCCAGTACTTC	CASSFRHQSETQYF
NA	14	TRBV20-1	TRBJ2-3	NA	TGCAGTGCTAGAGATCAGAGAAACACAGATACGCAGTATTTT	CSARDQRNTDTQYF
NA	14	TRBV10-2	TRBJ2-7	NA	TGCGCCAGCAGTGATACAGGGCGTGGTTACGAGCAGTACTTC	CASSDTGRGYEQYF
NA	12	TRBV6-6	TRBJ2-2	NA	TGTGCCAGCAGTTACTCACCCGGGGAGCTGTTTTTT	CASSYSPGELFF
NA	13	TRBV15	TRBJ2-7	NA	TGTGCCACCAGCTGGGGACATTCCTACGAGCAGTACTTC	CATSWGHSYEQYF
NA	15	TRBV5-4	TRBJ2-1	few	TGTGCCAGCAGCCTGGGGACGCCATCCTACAATGAGCAGTTCTTC	CASSLGTPSYNEQFF
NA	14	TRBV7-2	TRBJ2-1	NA	TGTGCCAGCAGCTTAGAGGGTGGTTGGGATGAGCAGTTCTTC	CASSLEGGWDEQFF
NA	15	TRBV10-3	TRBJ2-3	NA	TGTGCCATCAGTGAGTCGAAATCAGCGCGAGATACGCAGTATTTT	CAISESKSARDTQYF
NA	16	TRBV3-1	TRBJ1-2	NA	TGTGCCAGCAGCCAAGATCCGGCCAGGGGAGGCTATGGCTACACCTTC	CASSQDPARGGYGYTF